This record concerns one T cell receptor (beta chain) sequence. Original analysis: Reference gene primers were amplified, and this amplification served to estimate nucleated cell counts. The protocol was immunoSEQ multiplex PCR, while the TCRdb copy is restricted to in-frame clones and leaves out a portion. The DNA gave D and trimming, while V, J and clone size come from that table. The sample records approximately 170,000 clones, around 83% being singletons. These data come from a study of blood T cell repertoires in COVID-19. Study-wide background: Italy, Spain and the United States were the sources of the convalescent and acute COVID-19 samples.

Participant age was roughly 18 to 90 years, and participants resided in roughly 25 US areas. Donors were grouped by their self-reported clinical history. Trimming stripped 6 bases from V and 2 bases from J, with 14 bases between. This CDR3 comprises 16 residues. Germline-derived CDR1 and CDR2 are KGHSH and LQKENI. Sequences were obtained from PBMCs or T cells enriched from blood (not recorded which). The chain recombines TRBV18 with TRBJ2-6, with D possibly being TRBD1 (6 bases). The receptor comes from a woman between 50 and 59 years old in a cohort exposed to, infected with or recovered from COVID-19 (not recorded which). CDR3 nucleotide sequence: TGTGCCAGCTCCCCGTTAGGGGGACCTGGGGCCAACGTCCTGACTTTC. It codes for CASSPLGGPGANVLTF.